These 24 T cell receptor beta chains came from one sample sequenced in a study of monozygotic twins with inflammatory bowel disease. TCRdb reprocessed the 5' RACE reads; each CDR3 protein has one entry and no DNA is given. This listing includes approximately 400,000 distinct CDR3 sequences. The specimen was blood. The source is a human donor with ulcerative colitis or Crohn's disease, or a healthy co-twin of an affected twin (not recorded which).

V gene TRBV12-3 or TRBV12-4 combines with J gene TRBJ1-4. This CDR3 region has 15 residues. The CDR3 sequence: CASSFSAATNEKLFF.

The V call is TRBV20-1, the J call TRBJ2-1; TCRdb outputs TRBD2, but without DNA this stays unchecked. The CDR3 runs to 14 residues. Germline lookup yields CDR1 DFQATT and CDR2 SNEGSKA (reference sequence). The CDR3 region is CSAISRAGDHEQFF.

This chain uses TRBV12-3 or TRBV12-4 with TRBJ2-7. This CDR3 comprises 11 residues. Here the CDR3 reads CASSPALEQYF.

The chain combines TRBV7-6 with TRBJ2-5. The CDR3 is made up of 13 amino acids. The V gene's germline CDR1 is SGHVS and CDR2 FNYEAQ. The CDR3 region is CASSLRVLETQYF.

This chain uses TRBV3-1 with TRBJ2-3; with no DNA, the TCRdb D assignment of TRBD2 cannot be verified. Germline CDR1 and CDR2: LGHDT and YNNKEL (reference sequence). The CDR3 contains 15 residues. The CDR3 protein is CASSRVAGATDTQYF.

The rearrangement joins TRBV19 to TRBJ2-2; no DNA is available, so the TRBD2 call from TCRdb remains unchecked. Germline V gene sequence: CDR1 LNHDA, CDR2 SQIVND (reference sequence). The CDR3 totals 15 residues. The CDR3 sequence is CASNGLAGSAGELFF.

This rearrangement joins TRBV28 to TRBJ2-7. From germline, CDR1 is MDHEN and CDR2 SYDVKM. The length of the CDR3 is 11 residues. The CDR3 loop is CASNDLYEQYF.

This chain links TRBV27 with TRBJ2-3. CDR1 MNHEY and CDR2 SMNVEV come from the germline V gene (reference sequence). CDR3 length: 15 amino acids. This chain's CDR3 is CASSPEAHSTDTQYF.

The chain employs TRBV11-1 and TRBJ2-2; TCRdb outputs TRBD1, but without DNA this stays unchecked. The CDR3 has 13 amino acids. Per the germline V gene, CDR1 is SGHAT and CDR2 is FQDESV (reference sequence). The CDR3 protein is CASSGALTGELFF.

The CDR3 here is CASSKEGTNYGYTF. The rearrangement joins TRBV3-1 to TRBJ1-2. Germline-derived CDR1 and CDR2 are LGHDT and YNNKEL (reference sequence). The CDR3 runs 14 residues.

This chain connects TRBV2 to TRBJ1-2; with no DNA, the TCRdb D assignment of TRBD1 cannot be verified. This CDR3 has 14 amino acids. CDR1 and CDR2 from the germline V gene are SNHLY and FYNNEI. CDR3 protein: CASRGLQGANGYTF.

This chain links TRBV20-1 with TRBJ2-1; TCRdb lists TRBD2, though no DNA is available to test this call. The CDR3 runs to 15 residues. From germline, CDR1 is DFQATT and CDR2 SNEGSKA (reference sequence). This chain's CDR3 is CSARAERALHNEQFF.

The CDR3 sequence: CASSWLGGGNEQFF. V gene TRBV11-2 combines with J gene TRBJ2-1; checking the TCRdb D call of TRBD1 is not possible without DNA. The CDR3 totals 14 residues. Germline CDR1 and CDR2: SGHAT and FQNNGV.

The V call is TRBV20-1, the J call TRBJ2-5; the D call of TRBD1 rests on TCRdb alone, since no DNA is present to check it. Looked up from germline, CDR1 is DFQATT and CDR2 is SNEGSKA (reference sequence). The CDR3 loop spans 14 amino acids. This CDR3 is CSADRDRGQETQYF.

The rearrangement joins TRBV28 to TRBJ2-7. Germline CDR1 MDHEN, CDR2 SYDVKM. This CDR3 is 12 amino acids long. CDR3 region: CASSLRDYEQYF.

The rearrangement links TRBV2 to TRBJ1-2; the TCRdb call, TRBD1, lacks DNA for checking. CDR3 size: 13 residues. Germline V CDR1 and CDR2: SNHLY, FYNNEI. The CDR3 sequence: CASDRGRGYGYTF.

CDR3 protein: CASSRGSTGVETQYF. The chain carries TRBV2 and TRBJ2-5; TCRdb names TRBD1, which stays unverified in the absence of DNA. CDR1 and CDR2 from the germline V gene are SNHLY and FYNNEI. This CDR3 has 15 amino acids.

This chain uses TRBV3-1 with TRBJ2-4; absent DNA, TCRdb's TRBD1 call cannot be checked. This CDR3 has 16 amino acids. CDR1 and CDR2 from the germline V gene are LGHDT and YNNKEL (reference sequence). CDR3 amino acids: CASSQDWKGTADIQYF.

The genes are TRBV15 and TRBJ2-5; TCRdb lists TRBD1, though no DNA is available to test this call. The CDR3 consists of 15 residues. Germline CDR1 and CDR2: LNHNV and YYDKDF (reference sequence). The CDR3 loop reads CATSRDQHRQETQYF.

This chain connects TRBV5-1 to TRBJ1-4; the D call from TCRdb, TRBD1, cannot be confirmed without DNA. Per germline, CDR1 SGHRS and CDR2 YFSETQ. The CDR3 totals 14 residues. CDR3 residues: CASSIFGTPEKLFF.

The chain is built from TRBV7-2 and TRBJ2-2; TCRdb designates TRBD2, a call that cannot be tested without DNA. The CDR3 totals 15 residues. Looked up from germline, CDR1 is SGHTA and CDR2 is FQGNSA. The CDR3: CASSLVGSLTGELFF.

This chain links TRBV27 with TRBJ2-2; TCRdb's assignment of TRBD1 cannot be checked, as there is no DNA. Germline V gives CDR1 MNHEY, CDR2 SMNVEV (reference sequence). The CDR3 length is 15 residues. The CDR3 loop is CASGGSPTNTGELFF.

The CDR3 spells CASSFSGWDHLRDDTEAFF. The chain uses TRBV5-4 and TRBJ1-1. From germline, CDR1 is SGHNT and CDR2 YYREEE (reference sequence). This CDR3 spans 19 amino acids.

This chain links TRBV5-1 with TRBJ2-5. CDR1 is SGHRS, CDR2 YFSETQ, per germline. The CDR3 is made up of 14 amino acids. CDR3 in amino acids: CASSLSQGQETQYF.